This T cell receptor (beta chain) was captured in a study of Graves' ophthalmopathy and Graves' hyperthyroidism. Study conclusions and caveats: Discrimination between ophthalmopathy and stable hyperthyroidism by a 13-signature model showed about 86% sensitivity and roughly 80% specificity. The model forecast ophthalmopathy progression, reaching roughly 71% sensitivity and 72.22% specificity.

This clonotype was detected many times. What it recognizes is unknown. The authors amplified TCR beta CDR3 regions, and they did so from RNA transcripts for repertoire sequencing. In the first round, RT-PCR was carried out with HTBI primers, and a multiplex PCR formed the second round. Via MiXCR, TCRdb re-called the multiplex PCR reads, giving one row per CDR3 protein. The sample has a few hundred thousand distinct CDR3 sequences; roughly a sixth are singletons. From fresh peripheral blood, over 9 ml in volume, the PBMCs were obtained. Trimming took off 6 bases at V and 3 bases at J, with 12 bases between the two ends. This CDR3 region has 15 residues. In germline, CDR1 is MNHNS, CDR2 SASEGT.

The sequenced sample consisted of peripheral blood. The source is an adult woman with stable Graves' hyperthyroidism. J is TRBJ1-6 and V is TRBV6-1; D is unclear. CDR3 coding DNA: TGTGCCAGCAGAGAACAAGTTGGCTATAATTCACCCCTCCACTTT. It yields the protein CASREQVGYNSPLHF.